The 10 T cell receptor beta chains given below trace back to one sample, sequenced in a study of control samples from healthy donors and cancer patients. The assay was immunoSEQ multiplex PCR, and TCRdb's table has in-frame clones only and misses some. The data hold over 150,000 clones, with 95% to 96% observed a single time. The sequencing input was blood. The origin of the receptors is a woman in her thirties in good health.

The chain employs TRBV5-4 and TRBJ1-2; the match to TRBD1 covers 8 bases. The trim removed 2 bases at V and 8 bases at J, leaving 8 bases unmatched. Germline V lookup: CDR1 SGHNT, CDR2 YYREEE (reference sequence). The CDR3 consists of 14 residues. This chain's CDR3 is CASSFIQGVSGYTF. CDR3 coding DNA: TGTGCCAGCAGCTTTATACAGGGGGTCTCGGGCTACACCTTC. The complete variable domain, with remaining parts taken from reference TRBV5-4 and TRBJ1-2, reads ETGVTQSPTHLIKTRGQQVTLRCSSQSGHNTVSWYQQALGQGPQFIFQYYREEENGRGNFPPRFSGLQFPNYSSELNVNALELDDSALYLCASSFIQGVSGYTFGSGTRLTVV.

A few counts support this clone. This chain links TRBV6-5 with TRBJ1-1; perhaps TRBD1 as D (5 bases). V dropped 4 bases and J dropped 5 bases, with 5 bases sitting between them. CDR1 and CDR2 from the germline V gene are MNHEY and SVGAGI. The CDR3 totals 11 residues. This chain's CDR3 is CASSSGTEAFF. CDR3 DNA: TGTGCCAGCAGTTCAGGGACTGAAGCTTTCTTT.

The chain recombines TRBV6-5 with TRBJ1-6; D is perhaps TRBD1 (5 bases). CDR3 length: 12 residues. CDR1 is MNHEY, CDR2 SVGAGI, per germline. V was cut by 6 bases and J by 13 bases, with 13 bases left in between. The CDR3, as DNA: TGTGCCAGCAGATTCAGGGAATCTCCCCTCCACTTT. Translating gives CASRFRESPLHF.

The chain has TRBV10-2 and TRBJ1-5; the D is unclear. This CDR3 comprises 14 residues. Looked up from germline, CDR1 is WSHSY and CDR2 is SAAADI. Trimming shortened V by 3 bases and J by 2 bases, and 8 bases separated the two germline ends. In DNA form, the CDR3 reads TGCGCCAGCAGTGAAAATGAGGGCAATCAGCCCCAGCATTTT. Translation: CASSENEGNQPQHF.

The gene calls are TRBV7-8 and TRBJ2-2, with D possibly matching TRBD1 (5 bases). The V gene lost 0 bases and the J gene lost 0 bases, with 5 bases spanning the gap. Germline V lookup: CDR1 SGHVS, CDR2 FQNEAQ. The CDR3 has 15 amino acids. CDR3 sequence (DNA): TGTGCCAGCAGCTTAGCAGGGGCGAACACCGGGGAGCTGTTTTTT. This codes for CASSLAGANTGELFF.

This clone was seen once. The chain combines TRBV7-2 with TRBJ1-1; 7 positions match TRBD1. This CDR3 region has 14 residues. Germline lookup yields CDR1 SGHTA and CDR2 FQGNSA. The ends lost 6 bases at V and 6 bases at J; junction bases unmatched: 10. The CDR3 loop reads CASRQTGSGPEAFF. The CDR3 nucleotides read TGTGCCAGCAGGCAGACAGGGAGTGGGCCTGAAGCTTTCTTT.

This chain connects TRBV4-1 to TRBJ1-5, with a weak D call TRBD1 (6 bases). The CDR3 runs to 15 residues. CDR1 is MGHRA and CDR2 is YSYEKL in the germline V gene. V lost 2 bases, J lost 6 bases, and 14 bases lay in between. The CDR3 sequence: CASSQRDTRGQPQHF. The CDR3 DNA follows: TGCGCCAGCAGCCAAAGGGACACCCGGGGTCAGCCCCAGCATTTT.

This clone was seen once. The V and J genes are TRBV19 and TRBJ2-3; TRBD1 aligns across 7 bases. The V and J ends lost 3 bases and 2 bases, in that order; junction bases with no gene match: 8. From germline, CDR1 is LNHDA and CDR2 SQIVND (reference sequence). CDR3 length equals 16 residues. The CDR3 here is CASSITGTAYTDTQYF. In nucleotides, the CDR3 is TGTGCCAGTAGTATTACCGGGACAGCCTACACAGATACGCAGTATTTT.

The V call is TRBV28, the J call TRBJ1-5; D may be TRBD1 (5 bases). V was shortened by 9 bases and J by 0 bases, with 9 bases between the two germline ends. CDR3 length: 13 amino acids. Germline V gives CDR1 MDHEN, CDR2 SYDVKM. Written as DNA, the CDR3 is TGTGCCAGTACACAGGTTAGCAATCAGCCCCAGCATTTT. Protein product: CASTQVSNQPQHF.

The chain combines TRBV28 with TRBJ1-3, with TRBD1 as a possible D gene (6 bases). Germline V gives CDR1 MDHEN, CDR2 SYDVKM. The CDR3 has 15 residues. V was cut by 4 bases and J by 4 bases, with 14 bases left in between. The CDR3 region has the DNA TGTGCCAGCAGTTCCTCCAGGGGTACCGGAAACACCATATATTTT. Its translation is CASSSSRGTGNTIYF.